This TCR beta chain derives from a study of blood T cell repertoires in COVID-19. The overall study: Samples taken during acute and convalescent COVID-19 were collected in the United States, Italy and Spain. Sample material is recorded as cDNA or gDNA derived from T cells, B-cell-depleted T cells, or PBMCs.

Under the authors' procedure: Reference gene primer amplification yielded estimated nucleated cell counts. Sequencing was performed with immunoSEQ multiplex PCR; in TCRdb, only in-frame clones are kept and a portion is missing. That table gives V, J and clone size, and the DNA gave D and trimming. The sample has 80,000 to 95,000 clones; about 85% are singletons. After removal of 5 bases from V and 3 bases from J, the junction contained 8 bases not matched to a gene. The CDR3 spans 15 residues. The germline gives CDR1 SGHTA, CDR2 FQGNSA. The sample consisted of peripheral blood. The chain joins TRBV7-2 to TRBJ1-1, with 8 bases that match TRBD1. This clonotype was sampled from an elderly man with active or convalescent COVID-19. CDR3 nucleotide sequence: TGTGCCAGCAGCCCAAGGACAGGGACATACACTGAAGCTTTCTTT. Encoded protein: CASSPRTGTYTEAFF.